This entry lists 8 T cell receptor beta chains sequenced from one sample in a study of blood T cell repertoires in COVID-19. The protocol was immunoSEQ multiplex PCR, while the TCRdb copy is restricted to in-frame clones and leaves out a portion. In the table there are 75,000 to 95,000 clones, 80% to 90% of which are singletons. The specimen sequenced was peripheral blood. The receptors were sampled from a man between 45 and 60 years old with active COVID-19.

The J gene is TRBJ1-1, the V gene TRBV28, with 11 bases identical to TRBD1. Germline V gene sequence: CDR1 MDHEN, CDR2 SYDVKM. The ends lost 7 bases at V and 4 bases at J; junction bases unmatched: 5. The CDR3 has 14 amino acids. This chain's CDR3 is CASTLDRGLTEAFF. The CDR3 DNA reads as TGTGCCAGCACCCTGGACAGGGGGCTCACTGAAGCTTTCTTT. Using reference TRBV28 and TRBJ1-1 for the parts outside the CDR3, the full variable domain is DVKVTQSSRYLVKRTGEKVFLECVQDMDHENMFWYRQDPGLGLRLIYFSYDVKMKEKGDIPEGYSVSREKKERFSLILESASTNQTSMYLCASTLDRGLTEAFFGQGTRLTVV.

The chain links TRBV6-5 to TRBJ2-5; 8 bases line up with TRBD1. Losses at the gene ends were 5 bases for V and 4 bases for J; bases not matched to a gene: 0. This CDR3 has 12 residues. Germline loops: CDR1 MNHEY, CDR2 SVGAGI. The CDR3: CASSTGGETQYF. In nucleotides, the CDR3 is TGTGCCAGCAGTACAGGGGGAGAGACCCAGTACTTC.

The CDR3 DNA reads TGTGCCATCAGAACCCAGGGGGCGTGGGAAGATACGCAGTATTTT. Translating it yields CAIRTQGAWEDTQYF. The genes are TRBV10-3 and TRBJ2-3; 8 bases agree with TRBD1. The J segment lost 5 bases and the V segment lost 6 bases, leaving 10 bases of the junction unmatched. The CDR3 totals 15 residues. The germline CDR1 and CDR2 sequences are ENHRY and SYGVKD.

The CDR3 here is CASSPAGQGAAGGYTF. CDR3 nucleotides: TGTGCCAGCAGCCCCGCAGGACAGGGGGCTGCTGGTGGCTACACCTTC. The chain carries TRBV7-3 and TRBJ1-2, with 11 bases matching TRBD1. This CDR3 region has 16 residues. Germline V gene sequence: CDR1 SGHTA, CDR2 FQGTGA. V shed 5 bases and J 7 bases; nucleotides not matched to a gene: 12.

The chain is built from TRBV6-4 and TRBJ1-2, with no clear D. Germline CDR1 reads MRHNA; CDR2 reads SNTAGT. Trimming shortened V by 6 bases and J by 4 bases, and 12 bases separated the two germline ends. The CDR3 loop spans 13 amino acids. The CDR3 region is CASREKFSYGYTF. The CDR3, as DNA: TGTGCCAGCAGAGAGAAGTTTTCCTATGGCTACACCTTC.

The genes are TRBV30 and TRBJ2-1, with 7 bases that match TRBD2. This CDR3 contains 16 residues. Germline V gene lookup returns CDR1 GTSNPN and CDR2 SVGIG (reference sequence). V shed 3 bases, J shed 1 base, and the junction held 9 bases outside the gene matches. CDR3 nucleotide sequence: TGTGCCTGGAGACGAAATCTAGCGGAGTCCTACAATGAGCAGTTCTTC. Protein: CAWRRNLAESYNEQFF. Looking up the rest from reference TRBV30 and TRBJ2-1 gives the full variable domain: SQTIHQWPATLVQPVGSPLSLECTVEGTSNPNLYWYRQAAGRGLQLLFYSVGIGQISSEVPQNLSASRPQDRQFILSSKKLLLSDSGFYLCAWRRNLAESYNEQFFGPGTRLTVL.

The rearrangement joins TRBV11-2 to TRBJ2-7; D is ambiguous. Trimming cost V 6 bases and J 4 bases, with 10 bases left between them. The CDR3 length is 12 residues. Germline V lookup: CDR1 SGHAT, CDR2 FQNNGV. CDR3 residues: CASRSSAYEQYF. DNA for the CDR3: TGTGCCAGCAGATCCTCCGCGTACGAGCAGTACTTC.

This sequence joins TRBV28 and TRBJ2-6; D possibly corresponds to TRBD1 (7 bases). Trimming took 5 bases from V and 2 from J, leaving 16 bases between them. Germline CDR1 MDHEN, CDR2 SYDVKM. The CDR3 has 17 residues. This chain's CDR3 is CASSPIDREAGANVLTF. Here the CDR3 DNA reads TGTGCCAGCAGTCCAATAGACAGGGAGGCTGGGGCCAACGTCCTGACTTTC.